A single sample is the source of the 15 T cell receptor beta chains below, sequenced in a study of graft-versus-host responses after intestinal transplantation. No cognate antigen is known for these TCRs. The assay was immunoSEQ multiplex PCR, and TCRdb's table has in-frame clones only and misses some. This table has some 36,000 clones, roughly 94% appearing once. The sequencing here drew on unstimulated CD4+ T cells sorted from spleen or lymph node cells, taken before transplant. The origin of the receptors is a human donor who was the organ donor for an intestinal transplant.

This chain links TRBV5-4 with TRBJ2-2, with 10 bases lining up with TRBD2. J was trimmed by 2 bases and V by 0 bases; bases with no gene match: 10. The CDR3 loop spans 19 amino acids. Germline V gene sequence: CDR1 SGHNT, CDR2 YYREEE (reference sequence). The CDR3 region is CASSLEPSGGASNTGELFF. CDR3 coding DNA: TGTGCCAGCAGCTTGGAGCCCAGCGGGGGGGCCTCAAACACCGGGGAGCTGTTTTTT.

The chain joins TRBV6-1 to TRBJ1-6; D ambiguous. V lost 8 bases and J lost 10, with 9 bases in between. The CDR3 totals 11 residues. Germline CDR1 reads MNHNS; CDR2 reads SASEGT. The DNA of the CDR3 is TGTGCCAGCCGCCTAGGGTCACCCCTCCACTTT. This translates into CASRLGSPLHF.

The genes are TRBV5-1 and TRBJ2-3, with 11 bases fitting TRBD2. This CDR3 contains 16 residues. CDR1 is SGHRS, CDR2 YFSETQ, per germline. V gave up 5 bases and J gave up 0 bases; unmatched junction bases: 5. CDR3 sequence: CASRTSGAPSTDTQYF. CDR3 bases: TGCGCCAGCAGGACTAGCGGGGCACCTAGCACAGATACGCAGTATTTT.

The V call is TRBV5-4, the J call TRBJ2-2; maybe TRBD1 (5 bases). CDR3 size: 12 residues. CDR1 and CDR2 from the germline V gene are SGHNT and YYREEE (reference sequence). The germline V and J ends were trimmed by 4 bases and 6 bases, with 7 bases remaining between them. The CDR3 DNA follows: TGTGCCAGCAGCGCAGGGCCCGGGGAGCTGTTTTTT. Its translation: CASSAGPGELFF.

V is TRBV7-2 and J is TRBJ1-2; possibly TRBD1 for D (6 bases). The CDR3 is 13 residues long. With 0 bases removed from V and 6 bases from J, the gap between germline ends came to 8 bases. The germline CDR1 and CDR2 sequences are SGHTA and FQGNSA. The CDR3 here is CASSLAQGNGYTF. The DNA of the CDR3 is TGTGCCAGCAGCTTAGCACAGGGAAATGGCTACACCTTC.

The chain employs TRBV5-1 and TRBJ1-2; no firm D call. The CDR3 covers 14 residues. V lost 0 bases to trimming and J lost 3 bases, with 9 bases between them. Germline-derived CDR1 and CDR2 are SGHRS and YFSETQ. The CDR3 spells CASSLVSEHYGYTF. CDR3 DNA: TGCGCCAGCAGCTTGGTGTCAGAGCACTATGGCTACACCTTC. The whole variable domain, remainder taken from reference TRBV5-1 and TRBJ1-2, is KAGVTQTPRYLIKTRGQQVTLSCSPISGHRSVSWYQQTPGQGLQFLFEYFSETQRNKGNFPGRFSGRQFSNSRSEMNVSTLELGDSALYLCASSLVSEHYGYTFGSGTRLTVV.

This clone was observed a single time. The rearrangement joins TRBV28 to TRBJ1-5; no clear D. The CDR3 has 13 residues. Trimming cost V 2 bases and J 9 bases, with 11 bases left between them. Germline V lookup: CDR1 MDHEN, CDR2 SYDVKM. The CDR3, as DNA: TGTGCCAGCAGTTTAAGAAAAGGAGGGCCCCAGCATTTT. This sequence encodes CASSLRKGGPQHF.

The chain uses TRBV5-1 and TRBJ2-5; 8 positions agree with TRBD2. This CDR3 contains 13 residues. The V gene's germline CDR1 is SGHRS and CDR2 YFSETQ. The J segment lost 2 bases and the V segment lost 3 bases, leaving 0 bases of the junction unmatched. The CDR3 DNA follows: TGCGCCAGCAGCTCGGGGGGGCAAGAGACCCAGTACTTC. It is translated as CASSSGGQETQYF.

CDR3 in DNA: TGCAGCGTTGCTCTAGGGGGGCATATGAACACTGAAGCTTTCTTT. As protein: CSVALGGHMNTEAFF. The chain employs TRBV29-1 and TRBJ1-1, with D maybe TRBD1 (6 bases). V was clipped by 4 bases and J by 0 bases, with 15 bases between them. There are 15 residues in the CDR3. Per germline, CDR1 SQVTM and CDR2 ANQGSEA.

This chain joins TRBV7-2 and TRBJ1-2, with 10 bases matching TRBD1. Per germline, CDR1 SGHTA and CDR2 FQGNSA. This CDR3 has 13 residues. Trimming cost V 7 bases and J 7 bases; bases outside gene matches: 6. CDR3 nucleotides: TGTGCCAGCAACCGACAGGGGGCAAGTGGCTACACCTTC. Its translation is CASNRQGASGYTF.

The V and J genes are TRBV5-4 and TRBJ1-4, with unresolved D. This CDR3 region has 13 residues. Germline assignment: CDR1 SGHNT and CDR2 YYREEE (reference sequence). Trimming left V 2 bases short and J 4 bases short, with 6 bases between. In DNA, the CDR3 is TGTGCCAGCAGCTTACAAAATAATGAAAAACTGTTTTTT. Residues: CASSLQNNEKLFF.

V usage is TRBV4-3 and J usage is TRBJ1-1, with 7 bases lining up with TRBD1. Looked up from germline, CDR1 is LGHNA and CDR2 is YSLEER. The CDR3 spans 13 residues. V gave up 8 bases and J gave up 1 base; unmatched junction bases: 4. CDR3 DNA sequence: TGCGCCAGCGGAACAGGGGCGAACACTGAAGCTTTCTTT. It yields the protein CASGTGANTEAFF.

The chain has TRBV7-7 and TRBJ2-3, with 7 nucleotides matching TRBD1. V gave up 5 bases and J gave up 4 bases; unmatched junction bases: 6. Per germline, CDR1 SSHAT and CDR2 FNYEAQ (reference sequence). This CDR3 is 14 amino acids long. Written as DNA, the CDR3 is TGTGCCAGCAGCCCGACAGGGCGGCCAGATACGCAGTATTTT. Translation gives CASSPTGRPDTQYF.

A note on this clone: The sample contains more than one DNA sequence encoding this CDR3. The CDR3 DNA sequence: TGTGCCAGCAGCTTCTCGGGCGGGGGGAGGAGTAATGAGCAGTTCTTC. Residues: CASSFSGGGRSNEQFF. V usage is TRBV11-2 and J usage is TRBJ2-1, with 8 bases lining up with TRBD2. Trimming took 3 bases from V and 7 from J; bases not matched to a gene: 11. This CDR3 contains 16 residues. Germline CDR1 is SGHAT and CDR2 is FQNNGV.

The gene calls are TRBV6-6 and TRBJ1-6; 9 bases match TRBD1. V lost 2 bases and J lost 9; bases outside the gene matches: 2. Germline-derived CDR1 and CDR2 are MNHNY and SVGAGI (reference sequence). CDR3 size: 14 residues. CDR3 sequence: CASSYKGQGSPLHF. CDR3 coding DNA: TGTGCCAGCAGTTACAAGGGACAGGGTTCACCCCTCCACTTT.